This T cell receptor (beta chain) was recovered during a study of blood T cell repertoires in COVID-19. Here immunoSEQ multiplex PCR was the method, and the copy in TCRdb shows in-frame clones only, minus some. The data hold about 190,000 clones, with around 84% observed a single time. Germline V lookup: CDR1 SGHTA, CDR2 FQGNSA. The CDR3 covers 14 residues. The V gene lost 2 bases and the J gene lost 7 bases, with 15 bases spanning the gap. Sequencing was done on a sample of peripheral blood. This clonotype originated in a woman at least 80 years old with acute or convalescent COVID-19. This chain connects TRBV7-2 to TRBJ2-7, with D maybe TRBD1 (6 bases). CDR3 coding DNA: TGTGCCAGCAGCTTAACGTGGGAGCAGGGGGAGCAGTACTTC. This encodes CASSLTWEQGEQYF.